The rows below give T cell receptor beta chains drawn from one sample of a study of cytomegalovirus exposure and HLA in healthy donors. Assay used: immunoSEQ multiplex PCR; TCRdb lists only in-frame clones, some missing. This table has about 200,000 clones, about 80% appearing once. Source material: PBMCs. Receptor source: a man between 18 and 29 years old in good health and CMV-seronegative. CDR3s include the opening cysteine and the closing phenylalanine or tryptophan. A D gene is named only where the DNA matches it firmly. A row's size may be missing; if present it is once, few, many or a size class.

>.|TRBJ2-5|TRBD2|TRBV18
CASSQFSTSGKETQYF
TGTGCCAGCTCACAATTCAGTACTAGCGGCAAAGAGACCCAGTACTTC
>.|TRBJ1-2|.|TRBV6-5
CASSPQGDFDGYTF
TGTGCCAGCAGTCCACAGGGAGATTTTGATGGCTACACCTTC
>.|TRBJ1-1|.|TRBV30
CAWSSQGNTEAFF
TGTGCCTGGAGTAGCCAGGGGAATACTGAAGCTTTCTTT
>.|TRBJ1-1|.|TRBV30
CAWSAPGGLDTEAFF
TGTGCCTGGAGTGCCCCCGGGGGTCTGGACACTGAAGCTTTCTTT
>.|TRBJ2-5|TRBD2|TRBV6-1
CASSDYSGEETQYF
TGTGCCAGCAGTGATTATAGCGGGGAAGAGACCCAGTACTTC
>.|TRBJ1-5|.|TRBV15
CATSRVTDKSNQPQHF
TGTGCCACCAGCAGAGTGACAGATAAGTCCAATCAGCCCCAGCATTTT
>.|TRBJ2-7|TRBD1|TRBV5-6
CASSPGQGQGVYEQYF
TGTGCCAGCAGCCCCGGCCAGGGACAGGGGGTTTACGAGCAGTACTTC
>.|TRBJ2-3|.|TRBV28
CASSLPGEWVDTQYF
TGTGCCAGCAGTTTACCAGGGGAATGGGTCGATACGCAGTATTTT
>.|TRBJ2-7|.|TRBV5-1
CASSNGGSYEQYF
TGCGCCAGCAGTAACGGGGGCTCCTACGAGCAGTACTTC
>few|TRBJ2-3|.|TRBV4-2
CASSQDAATDTQYF
TGTGCCAGCAGCCAAGATGCGGCTACAGATACGCAGTATTTT
>.|TRBJ2-7|.|TRBV28
CASSYSSTYEQYF
TGTGCCAGCAGTTATAGCAGCACCTACGAGCAGTACTTC
>.|TRBJ2-7|TRBD1|TRBV27
CASSLSSGTGTYEQYF
TGTGCCAGCAGTCTATCCTCCGGGACAGGGACCTACGAGCAGTACTTC